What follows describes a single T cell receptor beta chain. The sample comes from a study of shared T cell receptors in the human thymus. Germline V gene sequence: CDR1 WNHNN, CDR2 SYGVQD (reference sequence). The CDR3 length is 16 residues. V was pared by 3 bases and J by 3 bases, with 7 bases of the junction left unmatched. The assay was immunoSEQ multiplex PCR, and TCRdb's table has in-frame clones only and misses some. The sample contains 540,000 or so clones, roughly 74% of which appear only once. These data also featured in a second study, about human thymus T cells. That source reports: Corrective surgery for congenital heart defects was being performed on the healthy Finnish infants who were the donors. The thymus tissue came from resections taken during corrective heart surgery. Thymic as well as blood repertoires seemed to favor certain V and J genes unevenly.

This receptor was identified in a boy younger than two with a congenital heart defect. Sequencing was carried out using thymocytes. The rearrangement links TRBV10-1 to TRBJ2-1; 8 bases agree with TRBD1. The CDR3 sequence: CASSDSRQGYYNEQFF. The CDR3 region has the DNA TGCGCCAGCAGTGATTCCAGACAGGGGTACTACAATGAGCAGTTCTTC.